In its sample, the clone carrying this T cell receptor (beta chain) was seen many times. Its target is unknown. These data belong to a study of identical twins' blood T cells. Study results and limitations: V gene usage reportedly matched far better within twin pairs than unrelated donors. Each donor's most abundant TCRbeta clonotypes shared more CDR3 sequences with her twin than unrelated donors.

Libraries were made from RNA as TCR cDNA, using a modified protocol. TCRdb re-called the 5' RACE reads with MiXCR, one entry per CDR3 protein. This table has fewer than 450,000 distinct CDR3 sequences, 25% to 35% appearing once. The CDR3 has 12 residues. From germline, CDR1 is DFQATT and CDR2 SNEGSKA (reference sequence). Trimming shortened V by 2 bases and J by 5 bases, and 7 bases separated the two germline ends. This chain joins TRBV20-1 and TRBJ1-5; D is uncertain. Sequencing input: PBMCs. The receptor comes from a woman aged 18-49 years in good health. The CDR3 sequence is CSARYLDQPQHF. CDR3 DNA: TGCAGTGCTAGATATTTGGATCAGCCCCAGCATTTT.